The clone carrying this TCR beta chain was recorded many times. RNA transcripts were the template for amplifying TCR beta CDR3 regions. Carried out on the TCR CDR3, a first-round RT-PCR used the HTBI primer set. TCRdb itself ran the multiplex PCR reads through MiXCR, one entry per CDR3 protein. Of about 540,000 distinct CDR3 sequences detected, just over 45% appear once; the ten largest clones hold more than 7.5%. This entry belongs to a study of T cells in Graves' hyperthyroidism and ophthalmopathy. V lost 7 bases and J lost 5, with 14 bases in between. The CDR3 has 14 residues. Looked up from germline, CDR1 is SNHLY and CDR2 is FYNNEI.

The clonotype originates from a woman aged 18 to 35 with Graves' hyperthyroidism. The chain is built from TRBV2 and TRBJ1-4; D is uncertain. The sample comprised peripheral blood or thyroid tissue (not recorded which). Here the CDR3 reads CASNSGPGNEKLFF. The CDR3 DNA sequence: TGTGCCAGCAACTCCGGGCCCGGGAATGAAAAACTGTTTTTT. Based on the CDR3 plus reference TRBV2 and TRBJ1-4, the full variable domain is EPEVTQTPSHQVTQMGQEVILRCVPISNHLYFYWYRQILGQKVEFLVSFYNNEISEKSEIFDDQFSVERPDGSNFTLKIRSTKLEDSAMYFCASNSGPGNEKLFFGSGTQLSVL.